The T cell receptor (beta chain) under discussion was sequenced for a study of shared clonotypes between healthy human individuals. General study points: Several donors had around 5.2% of their naive CD4 clonotypes in common.

This clone occurred a few times. Its antigen is currently unknown. CDR3 size: 12 residues. Per the germline V gene, CDR1 is LNHDA and CDR2 is SQIVND (reference sequence). The ends were cut back, 8 bases at V and 4 bases at J, with 9 bases in the middle. Researchers partitioned CD4+ cells into CD45RA+ naive and CD45RA-negative memory subsets. Only in-frame clones appear in the TCRdb table, and some are missing; sequencing was by immunoSEQ multiplex PCR. The table lists nearly 1,000,000 clones, less than 85% of them singletons, with about 1.5% in the top ten. Sequences were obtained from memory CD4+ T cells sorted from blood. The subset here: CD45RA-negative fraction. The chain joins TRBV19 to TRBJ1-3, with unresolved D. This clonotype was sampled from a man aged 18 to 29 in good health. The CDR3 DNA sequence: TGTGCCAGTGGGCCGGTGGGAAACACCATATATTTT. Translated: CASGPVGNTIYF. Complete variable domain (other parts from reference TRBV19 and TRBJ1-3): DGGITQSPKYLFRKEGQNVTLSCEQNLNHDAMYWYRQDPGQGLRLIYYSQIVNDFQKGDIAEGYSVSREKKESFPLTVTSAQKNPTAFYLCASGPVGNTIYFGEGSWLTVV.